The subject of this entry is one TCR beta chain. This specimen belongs to a study of shared clonotypes between healthy human individuals. This table comes from immunoSEQ multiplex PCR, and its TCRdb copy is limited to in-frame clones, with some not included. The data hold about 1 million clones, with about 76% observed a single time. The clonotype comes from a young man in good health. Sequences were obtained from memory CD4+ T cells sorted from blood. The sample's subset: CD45RA-negative fraction.

The CDR3 DNA follows: TGTGCCAGCAGTGCGCAGGGGACGAGAAACACTGAAGCTTTCTTT. Amino acids: CASSAQGTRNTEAFF. The chain combines TRBV2 with TRBJ1-1; D may be TRBD1 (6 bases). Trimming stripped 4 bases from V and 2 bases from J, with 14 bases between. CDR3 length: 15 amino acids. The germline CDR1 and CDR2 sequences are SNHLY and FYNNEI.